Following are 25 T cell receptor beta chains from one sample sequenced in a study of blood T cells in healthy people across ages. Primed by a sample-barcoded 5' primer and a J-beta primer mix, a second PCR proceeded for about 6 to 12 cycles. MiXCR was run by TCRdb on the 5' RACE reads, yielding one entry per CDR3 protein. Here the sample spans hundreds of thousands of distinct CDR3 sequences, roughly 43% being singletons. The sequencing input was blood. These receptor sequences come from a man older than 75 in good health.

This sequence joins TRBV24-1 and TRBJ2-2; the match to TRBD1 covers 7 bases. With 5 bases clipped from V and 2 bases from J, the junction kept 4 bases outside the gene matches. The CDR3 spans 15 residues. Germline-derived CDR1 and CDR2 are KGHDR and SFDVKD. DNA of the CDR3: TGTGCCACCAGTGGGGCAGGGGGTAACACCGGGGAGCTGTTTTTT. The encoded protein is CATSGAGGNTGELFF.

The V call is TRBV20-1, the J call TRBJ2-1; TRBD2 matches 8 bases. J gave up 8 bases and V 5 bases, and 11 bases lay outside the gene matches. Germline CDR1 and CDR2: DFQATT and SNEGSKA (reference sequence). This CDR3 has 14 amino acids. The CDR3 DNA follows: TGCAGTGCTCCCACTAGCGGAAGGGGAGATGAGCAGTTCTTC. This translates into CSAPTSGRGDEQFF.

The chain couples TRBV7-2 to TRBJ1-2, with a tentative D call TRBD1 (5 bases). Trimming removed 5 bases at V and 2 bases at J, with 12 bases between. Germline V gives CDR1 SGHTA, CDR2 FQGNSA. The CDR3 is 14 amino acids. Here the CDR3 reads CASSLTDTNYGYTF. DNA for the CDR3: TGTGCCAGCAGCCTGACAGATACGAACTATGGCTACACCTTC.

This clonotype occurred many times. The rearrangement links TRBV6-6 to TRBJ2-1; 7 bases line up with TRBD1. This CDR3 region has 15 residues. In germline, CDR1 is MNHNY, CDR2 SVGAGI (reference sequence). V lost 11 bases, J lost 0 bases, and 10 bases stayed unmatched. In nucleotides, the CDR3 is TGTGCCGCGAATCGGGACAGTAGCTCCTACAATGAGCAGTTCTTC. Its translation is CAANRDSSSYNEQFF.

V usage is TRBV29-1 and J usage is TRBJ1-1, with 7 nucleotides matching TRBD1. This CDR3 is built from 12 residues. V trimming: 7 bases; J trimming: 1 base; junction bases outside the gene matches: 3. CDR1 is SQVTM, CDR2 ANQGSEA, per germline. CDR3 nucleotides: TGCAGCGATTGGACAGGGAACACTGAAGCTTTCTTT. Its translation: CSDWTGNTEAFF.

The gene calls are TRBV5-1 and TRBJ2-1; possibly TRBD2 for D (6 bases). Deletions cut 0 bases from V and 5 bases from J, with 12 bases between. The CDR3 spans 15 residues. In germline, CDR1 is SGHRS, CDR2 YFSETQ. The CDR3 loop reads CASSLAGTGNNEQFF. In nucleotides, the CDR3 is TGCGCCAGCAGCTTGGCGGGGACTGGAAACAATGAGCAGTTCTTC.

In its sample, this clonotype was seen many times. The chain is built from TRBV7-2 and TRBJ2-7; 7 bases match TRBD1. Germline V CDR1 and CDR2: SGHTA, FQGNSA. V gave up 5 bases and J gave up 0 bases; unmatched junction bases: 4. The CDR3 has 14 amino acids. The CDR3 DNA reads TGTGCCAGCAGCGTGACAGGGAGCTCCTACGAGCAGTACTTC. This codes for CASSVTGSSYEQYF.

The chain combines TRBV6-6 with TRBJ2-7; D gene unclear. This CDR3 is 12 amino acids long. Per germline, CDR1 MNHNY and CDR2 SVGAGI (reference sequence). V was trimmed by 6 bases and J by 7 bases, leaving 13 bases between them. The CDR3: CASRGMSNEQYF. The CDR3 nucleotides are TGTGCCAGCAGGGGAATGTCCAATGAGCAGTACTTC.

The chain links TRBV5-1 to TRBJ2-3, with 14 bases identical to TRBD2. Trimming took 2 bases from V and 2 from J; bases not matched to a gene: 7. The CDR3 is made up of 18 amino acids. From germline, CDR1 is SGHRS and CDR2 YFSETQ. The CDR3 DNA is TGCGCCAGCAGCTTAGGACTAGCGGGGGGCCCGACCACAGATACGCAGTATTTT. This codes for CASSLGLAGGPTTDTQYF.

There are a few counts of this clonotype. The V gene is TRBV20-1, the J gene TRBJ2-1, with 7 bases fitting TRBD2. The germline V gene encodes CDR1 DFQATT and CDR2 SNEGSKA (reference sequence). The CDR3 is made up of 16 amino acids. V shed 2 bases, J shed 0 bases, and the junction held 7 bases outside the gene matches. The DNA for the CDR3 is TGCAGTGCTAGATGGACTGGCGGGAGCTCCTACAATGAGCAGTTCTTC. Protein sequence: CSARWTGGSSYNEQFF.

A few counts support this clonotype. The CDR3 DNA follows: TGCAGCGCGACGACAGGGGATCAGCCCCAGCATTTT. It codes for CSATTGDQPQHF. The rearrangement uses TRBV29-1 and TRBJ1-5; 8 nucleotides line up with TRBD1. V gave up 7 bases and J gave up 5 bases; unmatched junction bases: 4. This CDR3 comprises 12 residues. The germline V gene encodes CDR1 SQVTM and CDR2 ANQGSEA.

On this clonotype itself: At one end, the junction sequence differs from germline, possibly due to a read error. Here the CDR3 DNA reads TGTGCCAGCAGCTCCTCCACGACTAGCGGGAGGGTTTGGGAGCAGTTATTC. This translates into CASSSSTTSGRVWEQLF. This sequence joins TRBV5-5 and TRBJ2-1; 14 nucleotides align to TRBD2. CDR1 and CDR2 from the germline V gene are SGHKS and YYEKEE (reference sequence). This CDR3 contains 17 residues. The whole variable domain, filled in from reference TRBV5-5 and TRBJ2-1, reads DAGVTQSPTHLIKTRGQQVTLRCSPISGHKSVSWYQQVLGQGPQFIFQYYEKEERGRGNFPDRFSARQFPNYSSELNVNALLLGDSALYLCASSSSTTSGRVWEQLFGPGTRLTVL.

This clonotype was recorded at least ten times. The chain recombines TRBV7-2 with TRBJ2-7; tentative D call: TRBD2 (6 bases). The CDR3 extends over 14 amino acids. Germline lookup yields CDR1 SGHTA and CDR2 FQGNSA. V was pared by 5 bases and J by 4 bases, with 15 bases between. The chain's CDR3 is CASSTPGVLYEQYF. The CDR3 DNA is TGTGCCAGCAGCACTCCGGGGGTCCTATACGAGCAGTACTTC.

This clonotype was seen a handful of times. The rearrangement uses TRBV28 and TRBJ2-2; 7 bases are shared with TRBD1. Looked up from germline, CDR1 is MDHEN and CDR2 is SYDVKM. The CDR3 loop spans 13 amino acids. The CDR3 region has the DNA TGTGGCACCGGGACAGCGTATCCGGGGGAGCTGTTTTTT. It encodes CGTGTAYPGELFF.

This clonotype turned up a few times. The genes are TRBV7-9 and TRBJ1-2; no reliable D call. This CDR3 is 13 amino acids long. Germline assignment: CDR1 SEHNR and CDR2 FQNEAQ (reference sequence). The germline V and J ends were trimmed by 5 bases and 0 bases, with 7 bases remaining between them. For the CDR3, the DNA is TGTGCCAGCAGCGCTTTAACTAACTATGGCTACACCTTC. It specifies CASSALTNYGYTF.

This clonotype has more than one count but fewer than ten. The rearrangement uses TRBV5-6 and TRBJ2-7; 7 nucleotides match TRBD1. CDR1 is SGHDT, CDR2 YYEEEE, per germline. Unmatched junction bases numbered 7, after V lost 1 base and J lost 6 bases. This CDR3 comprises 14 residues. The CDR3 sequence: CASSLRGRGLEQYF. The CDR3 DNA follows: TGTGCCAGCAGCTTGAGGGGTAGGGGGCTCGAGCAGTACTTC.

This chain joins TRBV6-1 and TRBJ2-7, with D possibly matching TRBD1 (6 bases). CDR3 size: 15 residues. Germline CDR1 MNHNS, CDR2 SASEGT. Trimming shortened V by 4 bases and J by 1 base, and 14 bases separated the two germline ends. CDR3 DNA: TGTGCCAGCAGTGCTCCGTGGGACATGTCCTACGAGCAGTACTTC. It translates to CASSAPWDMSYEQYF.

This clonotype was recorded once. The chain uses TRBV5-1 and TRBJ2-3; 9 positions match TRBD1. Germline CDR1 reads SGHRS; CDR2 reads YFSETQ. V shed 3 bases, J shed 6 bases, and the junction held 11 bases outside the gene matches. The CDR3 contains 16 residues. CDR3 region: CASSSAGQGFFDTQYF. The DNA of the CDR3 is TGCGCCAGCAGCTCAGCGGGACAGGGTTTCTTTGATACGCAGTATTTT.

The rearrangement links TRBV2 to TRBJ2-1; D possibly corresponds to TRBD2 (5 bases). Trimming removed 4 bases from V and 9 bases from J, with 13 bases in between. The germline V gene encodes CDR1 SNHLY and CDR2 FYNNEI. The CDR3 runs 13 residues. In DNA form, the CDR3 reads TGTGCCAGCAGTGTTCAGGCGGGTGGTGAGCAGTTCTTC. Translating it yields CASSVQAGGEQFF.

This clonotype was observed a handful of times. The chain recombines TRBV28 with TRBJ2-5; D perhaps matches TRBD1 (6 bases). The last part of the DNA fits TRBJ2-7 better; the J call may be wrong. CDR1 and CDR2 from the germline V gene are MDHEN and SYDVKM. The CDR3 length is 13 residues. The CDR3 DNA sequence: TGTGCCAGCAGTTTAGCAGGGGTCTTCGAGCAGTACTTC. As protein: CASSLAGVFEQYF.

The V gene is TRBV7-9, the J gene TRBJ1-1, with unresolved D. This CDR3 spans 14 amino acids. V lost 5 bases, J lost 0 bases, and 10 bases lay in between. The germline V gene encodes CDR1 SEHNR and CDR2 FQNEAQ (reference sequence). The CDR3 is CASSPHTMNTEAFF. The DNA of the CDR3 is TGTGCCAGCAGCCCGCACACAATGAACACTGAAGCTTTCTTT.

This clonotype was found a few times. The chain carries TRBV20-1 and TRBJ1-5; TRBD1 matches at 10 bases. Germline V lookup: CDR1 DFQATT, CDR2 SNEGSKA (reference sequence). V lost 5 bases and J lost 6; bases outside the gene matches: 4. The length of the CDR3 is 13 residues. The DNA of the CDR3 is TGCAGTGCTCAGGACAGGGGGATTCAGCCCCAGCATTTT. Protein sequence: CSAQDRGIQPQHF.

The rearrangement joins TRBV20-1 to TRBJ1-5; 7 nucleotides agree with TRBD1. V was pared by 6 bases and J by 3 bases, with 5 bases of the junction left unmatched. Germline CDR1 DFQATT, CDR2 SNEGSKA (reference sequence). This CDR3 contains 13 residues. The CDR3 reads CSARQGNNQPQHF. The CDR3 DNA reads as TGCAGTGCCCGACAGGGAAACAATCAGCCCCAGCATTTT.

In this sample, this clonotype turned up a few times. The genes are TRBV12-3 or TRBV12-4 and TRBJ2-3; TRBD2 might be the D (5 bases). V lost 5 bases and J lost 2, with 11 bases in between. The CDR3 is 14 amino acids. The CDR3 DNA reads TGTGCCAGCAGTCCAACGGGGTTCACAGATACGCAGTATTTT. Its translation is CASSPTGFTDTQYF.

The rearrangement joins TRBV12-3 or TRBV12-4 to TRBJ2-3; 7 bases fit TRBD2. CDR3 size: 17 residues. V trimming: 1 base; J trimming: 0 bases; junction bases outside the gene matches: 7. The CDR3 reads CASSLDRASGSTDTQYF. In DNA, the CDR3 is TGTGCCAGCAGTTTAGACCGAGCTAGCGGAAGCACAGATACGCAGTATTTT.